One T cell receptor (beta chain) is described in this entry. What it binds is not known. Assay used: immunoSEQ multiplex PCR; TCRdb lists only in-frame clones, some missing. The sample shows approximately 340,000 clones, around 79% of them seen only once. CDR1 and CDR2 from the germline V gene are MNHEY and SMNVEV (reference sequence). V lost 4 bases to trimming and J lost 5 bases, with 18 bases between them. This CDR3 comprises 15 residues. This sample stems from a study of shared clonotypes between healthy human individuals. Overall study findings and caveats: Apart from blood, nothing was sampled; tissue repertoires likely differ.

This TCR derives from a man aged 25 to 40 in good health. V gene TRBV27 combines with J gene TRBJ2-7; no firm D call. The material sequenced was memory CD4+ T cells sorted from blood. The subset is: CD45RA-negative fraction. The CDR3 DNA reads as TGTGCCAGCAGTTCACCCCCCAACCGCGCCAACGAGCAGTACTTC. Translating gives CASSSPPNRANEQYF.